This entry is about one T cell receptor beta chain. The data were taken from a study of shared clonotypes between healthy human individuals. The V end lost 11 bases, the J end lost 6 bases, and 27 bases lay between the germline ends. CDR1 and CDR2 (germline): SEHNR, FQNEAQ (reference sequence). The CDR3 length is 16 residues. Terminally differentiated effector memory CD45RA+ cells were left out of the naive CD8 fraction, which was CD45RO-negative and positively selected for CCR7. Donors were Caucasian adults residing in Nashville, Tennessee, USA. The data were produced by immunoSEQ multiplex PCR, yet TCRdb's version contains in-frame clones alone and is incomplete. The table lists 1.5 million to 2.5 million clones, around 96% of them singletons.

The TCR sequence derives from a man younger than 30 in good health. This rearrangement joins TRBV7-9 to TRBJ2-3; perhaps TRBD1 as D (6 bases). What was sequenced was naive CD8+ T cells sorted from blood. The CDR3 spells CASHIVGRGRWDTQYF. The CDR3, as DNA: TGTGCCTCCCATATAGTGGGCAGGGGCCGGTGGGATACGCAGTATTTT.